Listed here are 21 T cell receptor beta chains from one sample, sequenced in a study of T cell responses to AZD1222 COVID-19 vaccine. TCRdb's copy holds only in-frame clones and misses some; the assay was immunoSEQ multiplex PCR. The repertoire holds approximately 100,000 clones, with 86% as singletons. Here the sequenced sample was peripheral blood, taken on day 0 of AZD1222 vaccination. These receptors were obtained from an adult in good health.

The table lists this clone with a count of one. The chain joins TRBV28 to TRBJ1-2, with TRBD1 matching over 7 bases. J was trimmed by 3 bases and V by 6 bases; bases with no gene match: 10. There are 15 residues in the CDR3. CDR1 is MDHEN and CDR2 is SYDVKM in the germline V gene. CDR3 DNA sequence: TGTGCCAGCAGAGTCACAGGGGAAGTTGACTATGGCTACACCTTC. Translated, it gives CASRVTGEVDYGYTF.

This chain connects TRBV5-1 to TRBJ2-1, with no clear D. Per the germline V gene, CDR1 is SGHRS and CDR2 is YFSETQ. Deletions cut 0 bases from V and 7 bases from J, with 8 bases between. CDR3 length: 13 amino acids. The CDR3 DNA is TGCGCCAGCAGCTTGGCCACTGGGAATGAGCAGTTCTTC. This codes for CASSLATGNEQFF.

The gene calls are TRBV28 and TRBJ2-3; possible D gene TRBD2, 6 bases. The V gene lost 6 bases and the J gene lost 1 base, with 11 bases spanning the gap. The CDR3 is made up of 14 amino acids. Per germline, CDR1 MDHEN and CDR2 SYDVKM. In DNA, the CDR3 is TGTGCCAGCAGACTAGAGCGGGGCACAGATACGCAGTATTTT. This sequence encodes CASRLERGTDTQYF.

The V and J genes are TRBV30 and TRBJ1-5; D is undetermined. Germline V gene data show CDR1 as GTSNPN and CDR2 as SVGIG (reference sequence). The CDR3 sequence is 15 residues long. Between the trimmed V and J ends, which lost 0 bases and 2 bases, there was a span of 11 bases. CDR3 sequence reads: CAWSVQRIRNQPQHF. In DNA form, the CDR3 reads TGTGCCTGGAGTGTACAGCGGATTCGCAATCAGCCCCAGCATTTT.

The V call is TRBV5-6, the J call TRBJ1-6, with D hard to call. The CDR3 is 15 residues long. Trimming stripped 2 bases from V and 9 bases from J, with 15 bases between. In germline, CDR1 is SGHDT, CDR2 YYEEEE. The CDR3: CASSFLQTGGSPLHF. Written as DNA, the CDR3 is TGTGCCAGCAGCTTCTTACAGACGGGTGGTTCACCCCTCCACTTT.

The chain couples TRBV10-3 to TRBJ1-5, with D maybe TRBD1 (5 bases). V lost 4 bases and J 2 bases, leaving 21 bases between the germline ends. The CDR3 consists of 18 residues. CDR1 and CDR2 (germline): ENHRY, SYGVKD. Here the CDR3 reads CAISGDGSRGNRNQPQHF. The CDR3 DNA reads TGTGCCATCAGTGGGGACGGGTCTCGGGGTAATCGCAATCAGCCCCAGCATTTT.

The CDR3 here is CASSFGTINREQYF. The CDR3 region has the DNA TGTGCCAGCAGCTTCGGGACCATCAATCGGGAGCAGTACTTC. The chain carries TRBV9 and TRBJ2-7; D may match TRBD1 or TRBD2 (5 bases each). Germline V gene sequence: CDR1 SGDLS, CDR2 YYNGEE. The V end was cut by 4 bases, the J end by 7 bases, with 18 bases between. The CDR3 extends over 14 amino acids.

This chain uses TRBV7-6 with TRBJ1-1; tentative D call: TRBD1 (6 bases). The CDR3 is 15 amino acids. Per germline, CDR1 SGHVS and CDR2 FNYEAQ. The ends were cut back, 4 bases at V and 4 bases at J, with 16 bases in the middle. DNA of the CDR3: TGTGCCAGCAGCTCCGGAGCAGGGGTGTTCACTGAAGCTTTCTTT. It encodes CASSSGAGVFTEAFF. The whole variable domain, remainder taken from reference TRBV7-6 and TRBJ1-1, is GAGVSQSPRYKVTKRGQDVALRCDPISGHVSLYWYRQALGQGPEFLTYFNYEAQQDKSGLPNDRFSAERPEGSISTLTIQRTEQRDSAMYRCASSSGAGVFTEAFFGQGTRLTVV.

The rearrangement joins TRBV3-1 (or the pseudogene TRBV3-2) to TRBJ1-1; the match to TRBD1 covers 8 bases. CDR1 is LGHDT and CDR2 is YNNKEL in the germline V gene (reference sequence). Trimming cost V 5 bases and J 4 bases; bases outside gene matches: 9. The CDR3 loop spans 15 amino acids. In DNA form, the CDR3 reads TGTGCCAGCAGCACGAGAGACAGGGGCGGCACTGAAGCTTTCTTT. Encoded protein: CASSTRDRGGTEAFF.

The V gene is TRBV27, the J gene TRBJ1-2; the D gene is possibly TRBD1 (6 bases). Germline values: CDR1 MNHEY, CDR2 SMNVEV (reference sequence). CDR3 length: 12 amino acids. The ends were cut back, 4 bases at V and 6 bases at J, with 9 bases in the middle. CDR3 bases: TGTGCCAGCAGTTCAGGGGCTAATGGCTACACCTTC. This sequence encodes CASSSGANGYTF.

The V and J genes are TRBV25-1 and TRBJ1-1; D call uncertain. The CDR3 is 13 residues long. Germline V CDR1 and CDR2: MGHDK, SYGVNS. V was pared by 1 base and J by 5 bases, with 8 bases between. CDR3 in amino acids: CASSESLGTEAFF. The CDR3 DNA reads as TGTGCCAGCAGTGAATCCTTAGGGACTGAAGCTTTCTTT. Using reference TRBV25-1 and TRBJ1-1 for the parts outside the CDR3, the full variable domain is EADIYQTPRYLVIGTGKKITLECSQTMGHDKMYWYQQDPGMELHLIHYSYGVNSTEKGDLSSESTVSRIRTEHFPLTLESARPSHTSQYLCASSESLGTEAFFGQGTRLTVV.

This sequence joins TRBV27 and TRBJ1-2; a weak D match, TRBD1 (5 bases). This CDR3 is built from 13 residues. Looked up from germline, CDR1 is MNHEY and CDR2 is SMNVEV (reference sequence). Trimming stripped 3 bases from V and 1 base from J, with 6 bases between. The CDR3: CASSFGHNYGYTF. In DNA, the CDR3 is TGTGCCAGCAGTTTTGGACATAACTATGGCTACACCTTC.

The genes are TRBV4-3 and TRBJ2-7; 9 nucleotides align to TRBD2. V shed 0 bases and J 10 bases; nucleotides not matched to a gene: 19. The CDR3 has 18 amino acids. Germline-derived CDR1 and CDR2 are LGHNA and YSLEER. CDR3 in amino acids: CASSQDPTGSGSFLVQYF. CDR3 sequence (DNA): TGCGCCAGCAGCCAAGATCCCACCGGTAGCGGGAGCTTTCTGGTCCAGTACTTC.

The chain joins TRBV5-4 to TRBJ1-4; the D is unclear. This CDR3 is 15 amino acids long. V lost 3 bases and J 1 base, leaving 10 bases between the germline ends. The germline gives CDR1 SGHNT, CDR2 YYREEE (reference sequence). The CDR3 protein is CASSSDPGTNEKLFF. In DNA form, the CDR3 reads TGTGCCAGCAGCTCTGACCCGGGAACTAATGAAAAACTGTTTTTT.

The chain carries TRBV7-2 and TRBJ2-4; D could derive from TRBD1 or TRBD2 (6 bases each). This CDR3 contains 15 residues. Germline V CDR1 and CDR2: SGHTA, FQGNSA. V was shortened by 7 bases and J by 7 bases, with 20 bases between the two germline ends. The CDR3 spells CASTLDQGGLNIQYF. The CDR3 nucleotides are TGTGCCAGCACTCTCGATCAAGGGGGACTGAACATTCAGTACTTC. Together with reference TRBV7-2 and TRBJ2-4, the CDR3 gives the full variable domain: GAGVSQSPSNKVTEKGKDVELRCDPISGHTALYWYRQSLGQGLEFLIYFQGNSAPDKSGLPSDRFSAERTGGSVSTLTIQRTQQEDSAVYLCASTLDQGGLNIQYFGAGTRLSVL.

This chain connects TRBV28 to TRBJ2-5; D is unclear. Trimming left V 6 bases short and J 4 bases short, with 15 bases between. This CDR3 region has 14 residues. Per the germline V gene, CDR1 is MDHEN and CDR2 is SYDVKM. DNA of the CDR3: TGTGCCAGCAGATTGGGATATGGGTTAGAGACCCAGTACTTC. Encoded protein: CASRLGYGLETQYF.

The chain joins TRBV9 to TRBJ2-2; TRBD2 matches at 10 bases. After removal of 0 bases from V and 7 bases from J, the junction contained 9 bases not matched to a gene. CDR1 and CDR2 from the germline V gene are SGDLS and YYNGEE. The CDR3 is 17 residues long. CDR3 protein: CASSVDGSGRKNGELFF. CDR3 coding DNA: TGTGCCAGCAGCGTAGATGGTAGCGGGAGGAAGAACGGGGAGCTGTTTTTT.

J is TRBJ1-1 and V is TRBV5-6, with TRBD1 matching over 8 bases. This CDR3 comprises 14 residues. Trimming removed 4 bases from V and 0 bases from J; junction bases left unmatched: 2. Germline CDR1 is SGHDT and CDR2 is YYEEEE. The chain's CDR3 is CASSKDRVNTEAFF. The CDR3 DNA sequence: TGTGCCAGCAGCAAGGACAGGGTGAACACTGAAGCTTTCTTT.

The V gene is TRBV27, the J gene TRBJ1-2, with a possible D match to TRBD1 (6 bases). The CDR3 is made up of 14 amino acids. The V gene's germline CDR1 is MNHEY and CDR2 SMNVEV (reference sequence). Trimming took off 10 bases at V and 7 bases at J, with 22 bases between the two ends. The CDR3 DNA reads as TGTGCCACCACTCGGATTGGGGGCGATGGTGGCTACACCTTC. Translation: CATTRIGGDGGYTF.

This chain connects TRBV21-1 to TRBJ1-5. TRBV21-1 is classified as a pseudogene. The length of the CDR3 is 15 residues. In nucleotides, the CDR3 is TGTGCCAGCAGCCCTGGGGGACGGGTCAATCAGCCCCAGCATTTT. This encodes CASSPGGRVNQPQHF.

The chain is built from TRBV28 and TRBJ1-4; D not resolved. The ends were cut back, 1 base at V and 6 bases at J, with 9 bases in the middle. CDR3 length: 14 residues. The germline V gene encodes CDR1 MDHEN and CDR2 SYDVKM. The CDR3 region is CASSLFGGYEKLFF. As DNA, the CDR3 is TGTGCCAGCAGTTTATTCGGCGGGTATGAAAAACTGTTTTTT.